Here is one TCR beta chain with its context. Its target is unknown. The source of the sample is a study of OX40 agonist ivuxolimab in advanced cancers. Study summary: The eligibility criteria allowed prior anti-PD-1, anti-PD-L1 or anti-CTLA-4 therapy, and roughly 39% had some. Three patients showed partial responses: one hepatocellular carcinoma and two cutaneous melanoma cases. Findings and limits, study-wide: Among the nonresponders, some also had low normalized T-cell clonal expansion.

Here immunoSEQ multiplex PCR was the method, and the copy in TCRdb shows in-frame clones only, minus some. The table shows about 26,000 clones, with around nine tenths occurring only once. The V end lost 10 bases, the J end lost 6 bases, and 9 bases lay between the germline ends. This CDR3 is built from 11 residues. Germline V gives CDR1 LNHDA, CDR2 SQIVND (reference sequence). Sample: CD4+ or CD8+ T cells sorted from blood, taken in a trial of the OX40 agonist ivuxolimab. The receptor was isolated from an adult with an advanced solid tumor such as melanoma, head and neck, liver or kidney cancer. V is TRBV19 and J is TRBJ2-2; no reliable D call. CDR3 protein: CAIMLAGELFF. As DNA, the CDR3 is TGTGCCATTATGTTGGCCGGGGAGCTGTTTTTT.